This entry lists 17 T cell receptor beta chains sequenced from one sample in a study of blood T cell repertoires in COVID-19 (dated by TCRdb to 2018 to 2020). Library method: the immunoSEQ multiplex PCR assay. In its TCRdb copy, this immuneACCESS table keeps in-frame sequences only and misses some clones. Where compared with another copy, unresolved V genes explain less than half of these, and the others have no known cause. The table for this sample lists around 280,000 clones; 85% to 90% of them were counted only once. The ten largest make up around 1.4% of the sample. The sample comprised peripheral blood. Receptors originate from a man between 65 and 80 years old with acute or convalescent COVID-19.

CDR3 nucleotide sequence: TGTGCCAGCAGCTCCAGACAGGGTAATTCACCCCTCCACTTT. It specifies CASSSRQGNSPLHF. This sequence joins TRBV7-2 and TRBJ1-6; the match to TRBD1 covers 7 bases. CDR1 is SGHTA, CDR2 FQGNSA, per germline. This CDR3 has 14 amino acids. The junction had 3 bases not matched to a gene; V was cut back by 4 bases and J by 6 bases.

The chain employs TRBV2 and TRBJ2-5; 9 nucleotides match TRBD1. Germline V gene sequence: CDR1 SNHLY, CDR2 FYNNEI. V shed 5 bases and J 4 bases; nucleotides not matched to a gene: 5. The CDR3 sequence is 14 residues long. This CDR3 is CASSKGQGGETQYF. In DNA form, the CDR3 reads TGTGCCAGCAGTAAGGGACAGGGTGGAGAGACCCAGTACTTC.

V gene TRBV5-6 combines with J gene TRBJ1-3, with D possibly matching TRBD1 (6 bases). From germline, CDR1 is SGHDT and CDR2 YYEEEE. The CDR3 loop spans 14 amino acids. V gave up 7 bases and J gave up 0 bases, with 11 bases separating them. CDR3 loop: CASGGRASGNTIYF. Written as DNA, the CDR3 is TGTGCCAGCGGGGGCAGGGCCTCTGGAAACACCATATATTTT.

The chain combines TRBV6-2 or TRBV6-3 with TRBJ1-2; weak D call: TRBD1 (5 bases). Germline assignment: CDR1 MNHEY and CDR2 SVGEGT. The ends were cut back, 5 bases at V and 2 bases at J, with 6 bases in the middle. This CDR3 is 12 amino acids long. CDR3 loop: CASSPGNYGYTF. DNA of the CDR3: TGTGCCAGCAGTCCAGGGAACTATGGCTACACCTTC.

CDR3 in DNA: TGTGCCAGCTCAGGGGCAGTTCTACCCTACGAGCAGTACTTC. It yields the protein CASSGAVLPYEQYF. The chain links TRBV18 to TRBJ2-7, with D maybe TRBD1 (5 bases). The CDR3 runs to 14 residues. The germline gives CDR1 KGHSH, CDR2 LQKENI. Between the trimmed V and J ends, which lost 5 bases and 2 bases, there was a span of 13 bases.

J is TRBJ2-7 and V is TRBV21-1; the table's D call, TRBD2, has no DNA check behind it. TRBV21-1 is shown as a pseudogene. The CDR3 is made up of 18 amino acids. In DNA, the CDR3 is TGTGCCAGCAGCAAAGAATGGGAGAGGGAGGGGGAAGGGGAGGAGCAGTACTTC. Translation: CASSKEWEREGEGEEQYF.

This rearrangement joins TRBV10-2 to TRBJ2-1; D might be TRBD1 (6 bases). The V gene lost 5 bases and the J gene lost 0 bases, with 11 bases spanning the gap. CDR3 length: 15 residues. Per germline, CDR1 WSHSY and CDR2 SAAADI. The CDR3 protein is CASSRTASSYNEQFF. The CDR3 DNA follows: TGCGCCAGCAGTCGGACAGCCAGCTCCTACAATGAGCAGTTCTTC.

This sequence joins TRBV24-1 and TRBJ1-4; D is perhaps TRBD1 (6 bases). From germline, CDR1 is KGHDR and CDR2 SFDVKD. The ends were cut back, 2 bases at V and 7 bases at J, with 16 bases in the middle. The CDR3 covers 16 residues. CDR3 nucleotide sequence: TGTGCCACCAGTGATTCCCGGGGGGGGGCAGGTGAAAAACTGTTTTTT. Its translation is CATSDSRGGAGEKLFF.

The genes are TRBV28 and TRBJ2-2; D may be TRBD2 (5 bases). CDR1 and CDR2 from the germline V gene are MDHEN and SYDVKM. V lost 8 bases, J lost 4 bases, and 17 bases lay in between. This CDR3 is built from 15 residues. This chain's CDR3 is CASARIGAGTGELFF. The CDR3 bases are TGTGCCAGCGCCCGGATCGGTGCGGGCACCGGGGAGCTGTTTTTT.

This sequence joins TRBV28 and TRBJ1-2; D gene ambiguous. CDR3 length equals 14 residues. Germline V CDR1 and CDR2: MDHEN, SYDVKM. Between the trimmed V and J ends, which lost 7 bases and 4 bases, there was a span of 16 bases. CDR3: CASTVEAVLYGYTF. CDR3 bases: TGTGCCAGCACCGTGGAGGCGGTACTCTATGGCTACACCTTC.

This chain links TRBV2 with TRBJ2-1, with 10 bases that match TRBD2. The V gene's germline CDR1 is SNHLY and CDR2 FYNNEI. CDR3 size: 17 residues. J was trimmed by 5 bases and V by 3 bases; bases with no gene match: 10. The CDR3 protein is CASSDSGGLAGDNEQFF. DNA of the CDR3: TGTGCCAGCAGTGATTCCGGTGGGCTAGCGGGAGACAATGAGCAGTTCTTC.

This chain uses TRBV29-1 with TRBJ2-5, with 10 bases that match TRBD2. The CDR3 contains 15 residues. V lost 1 base to trimming and J lost 7 bases; unmatched junction nucleotides: 9. The germline V gene encodes CDR1 SQVTM and CDR2 ANQGSEA. The CDR3 DNA reads as TGCAGCGTTGAAGGTACTAGCGGGGCCACCTTGACCCAGTACTTC. Translated, it gives CSVEGTSGATLTQYF.

The rearrangement links TRBV15 to TRBJ1-4; no reliable D call. Germline assignment: CDR1 LNHNV and CDR2 YYDKDF (reference sequence). This CDR3 has 15 amino acids. The V end was cut by 1 base, the J end by 6 bases, with 12 bases between. CDR3 loop: CATSRGPREDEKLFF. DNA of the CDR3: TGTGCCACCAGCAGAGGTCCTAGAGAGGATGAAAAACTGTTTTTT.

This chain joins TRBV2 and TRBJ1-4, with TRBD1 matching 7 bases. Germline loops: CDR1 SNHLY, CDR2 FYNNEI. Unmatched junction bases numbered 10, after V lost 5 bases and J lost 10 bases. The CDR3 is 14 residues long. The CDR3 sequence: CASSLRKAGGKLFF. The CDR3 DNA sequence: TGTGCCAGCAGTCTAAGGAAGGCAGGGGGAAAACTGTTTTTT.

This chain uses TRBV28 with TRBJ1-2; D remains unclear. With 3 bases removed from V and 0 bases from J, the gap between germline ends came to 8 bases. This CDR3 comprises 14 residues. CDR1 is MDHEN and CDR2 is SYDVKM in the germline V gene. The CDR3 loop is CASSFPRPNYGYTF. CDR3 nucleotide sequence: TGTGCCAGCAGTTTTCCGCGTCCTAACTATGGCTACACCTTC.

The chain joins TRBV28 to TRBJ1-1, with D perhaps TRBD1 (5 bases). This CDR3 has 14 amino acids. V lost 5 bases and J lost 4, with 14 bases in between. Germline loops: CDR1 MDHEN, CDR2 SYDVKM. The CDR3 region is CASSRGTPGTEAFF. The CDR3 nucleotides read TGTGCCAGCAGTCGGGGGACCCCGGGCACTGAAGCTTTCTTT.

For the CDR3, the DNA is TGTGCCAGCAGGACTACTAGCACAGATACGCAGTATTTT. This gives the protein CASRTTSTDTQYF. The chain carries TRBV28 and TRBJ2-3; D is possibly TRBD2 (5 bases). V lost 6 bases and J lost 0, with 7 bases in between. In germline, CDR1 is MDHEN, CDR2 SYDVKM. The CDR3 spans 13 residues.